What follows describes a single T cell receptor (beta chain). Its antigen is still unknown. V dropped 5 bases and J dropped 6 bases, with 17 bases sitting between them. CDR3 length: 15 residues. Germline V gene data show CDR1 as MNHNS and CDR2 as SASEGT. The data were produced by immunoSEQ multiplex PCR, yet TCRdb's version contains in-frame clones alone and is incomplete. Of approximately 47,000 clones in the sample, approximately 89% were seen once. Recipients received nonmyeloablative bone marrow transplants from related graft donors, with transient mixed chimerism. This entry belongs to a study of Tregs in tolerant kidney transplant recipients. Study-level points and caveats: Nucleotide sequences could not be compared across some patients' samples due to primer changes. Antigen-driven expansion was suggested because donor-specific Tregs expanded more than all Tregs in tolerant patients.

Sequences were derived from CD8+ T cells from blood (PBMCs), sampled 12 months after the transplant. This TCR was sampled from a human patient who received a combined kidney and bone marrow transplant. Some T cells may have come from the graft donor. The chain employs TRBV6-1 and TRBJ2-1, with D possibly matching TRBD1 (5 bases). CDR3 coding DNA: TGTGCCAGCAGTCTGACAGCGAAGGTTCCCAATGAGCAGTTCTTC. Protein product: CASSLTAKVPNEQFF.